A selection of T cell receptor beta chains follows, all from one sample in a study of early T cells in non-severe SARS-CoV-2 infection. Each CDR3 protein is one row after TCRdb ran MiXCR on the 5' RACE reads. This table holds 55,000 to 75,000 distinct CDR3 sequences, roughly 8.8% found once. The sample was whole blood. These receptors were collected from an adult who was a healthcare worker with PCR-confirmed SARS-CoV-2 infection or an uninfected control (not recorded which). Each CDR3 is given with its conserved first and last residue. A D gene is named only where the DNA matches it firmly. Size is stated for part of the rows, as once, few or many counts, or as a class when the clone is expanded.

V,D,size,J,CDR3,DNA
TRBV12-3/TRBV12-4,-,-,TRBJ1-2,CASSFTYGYTF,TGTGCCAGCAGTTTCACCTATGGCTACACCTTC
TRBV7-3,-,few,TRBJ2-2,CASSPQSSTGELFF,TGTGCCAGCAGCCCACAGTCTAGCACCGGGGAGCTGTTTTTT
TRBV12-3/TRBV12-4,TRBD1,few,TRBJ1-1,CASSSNRGRTEAFF,TGTGCCAGCAGTTCGAACAGGGGGCGAACTGAAGCTTTCTTT
TRBV6-1,-,many,TRBJ2-5,CASSDQLTETQYF,TGTGCCAGCAGTGATCAGCTTACGGAGACCCAGTACTTC
TRBV12-3/TRBV12-4,-,many,TRBJ1-1,CASRHNLENTEAFF,TGTGCCAGCAGACATAATTTGGAGAACACTGAAGCTTTCTTT
TRBV20-1,-,many,TRBJ2-1,CSAVELSNEQFF,TGCAGTGCCGTCGAACTTTCCAATGAGCAGTTCTTC
TRBV20-1,-,many,TRBJ2-2,CSARDGPATNTGELFF,TGCAGTGCTAGAGATGGGCCAGCTACGAACACCGGGGAGCTGTTTTTT
TRBV5-4,-,few,TRBJ1-4,CASSVVPNEKLFF,TGTGCCAGCAGCGTCGTCCCTAATGAAAAACTGTTTTTT
TRBV4-2,TRBD2,many,TRBJ2-5,CASSQVATSGQETQYF,TGTGCCAGCAGCCAAGTGGCGACTAGCGGTCAAGAGACCCAGTACTTC
TRBV4-1,-,few,TRBJ1-1,CASSQDWVGQMNTEAFF,TGCGCCAGCAGCCAAGATTGGGTCGGACAAATGAACACTGAAGCTTTCTTT